Below are 6 T cell receptor beta chains sequenced from a single sample in a study of T cell repertoires in cytomegalovirus infection. TCRdb analysed the reads with MiXCR anew, one entry per CDR3 protein. This sample has around 630,000 distinct CDR3 sequences; 20% to 25% occur once, and the top ten carry 8%. The sequencing sample was made of CD8+ T cells from PBMCs. Every receptor here comes from a human donor in good health (CMV status not recorded). Some clones in this sample may be carry-over from other donors' samples.

This clonotype was observed a handful of times. The chain uses TRBV6-5 and TRBJ1-2; D perhaps matches TRBD1 (6 bases). The CDR3 extends over 15 amino acids. Trimming took off 2 bases at V and 1 base at J, with 11 bases between the two ends. Germline CDR1 reads MNHEY; CDR2 reads SVGAGI. The CDR3 DNA sequence: TGTGCCAGCAGTTACACGGACAGATTTAACTATGGCTACACCTTC. Translating gives CASSYTDRFNYGYTF.

At least ten counts were recorded for this clonotype. The J gene is TRBJ2-5, the V gene TRBV27, with 10 positions matching TRBD1. This CDR3 region has 16 residues. V was clipped by 2 bases and J by 3 bases; unmatched bases: 6. Per germline, CDR1 MNHEY and CDR2 SMNVEV (reference sequence). In nucleotides, the CDR3 is TGTGCCAGCAGTTTAAGGGACAGGGGTATTGAAGAGACCCAGTACTTC. Translated, it gives CASSLRDRGIEETQYF.

This chain uses TRBV12-5 with TRBJ2-7, with a possible D match to TRBD1 (6 bases). The CDR3 loop spans 14 amino acids. Germline V lookup: CDR1 LGHNT, CDR2 FRNRAP. Trimming took 5 bases from V and 3 from J, leaving 14 bases between them. In DNA form, the CDR3 reads TGTGCTAGTGGTCCAGGGGTGGGATTCTACGAGCAGTACTTC. Amino acids: CASGPGVGFYEQYF.

The chain combines TRBV6-6 with TRBJ1-4; D remains unclear. Germline loops: CDR1 MNHNY, CDR2 SVGAGI (reference sequence). V gave up 0 bases and J gave up 12 bases, with 14 bases separating them. The CDR3 totals 14 residues. CDR3 sequence (DNA): TGTGCCAGCAGTTACTCGAGCGCCCGGGAGGAACTGTTTTTT. Translating it yields CASSYSSAREELFF.

There are many counts of this clonotype. This chain joins TRBV6-2 or TRBV6-3 and TRBJ1-5; a weak D match, TRBD1 (5 bases). CDR3 size: 17 residues. With 2 bases removed from V and 0 bases from J, the gap between germline ends came to 14 bases. Germline loops: CDR1 MNHEY, CDR2 SVGEGT. The CDR3 nucleotides are TGTGCCAGCAGTTACCCGAGGGGAGATTATAGCAATCAGCCCCAGCATTTT. Its protein product is CASSYPRGDYSNQPQHF.

The V gene is TRBV14, the J gene TRBJ2-3; tentative D call: TRBD2 (6 bases). Germline V gene sequence: CDR1 SGHDN, CDR2 FVKESK. Between the trimmed V and J ends, which lost 0 bases and 2 bases, there was a span of 12 bases. CDR3 size: 16 residues. CDR3 residues: CASSQEWSGLTDTQYF. The CDR3 DNA is TGTGCCAGCAGCCAAGAATGGAGCGGGCTCACAGATACGCAGTATTTT.